These 14 T cell receptor beta chains were all obtained from the same sample, sequenced in a study of vaccination effects on CD4 cells after COVID-19. Before any sequencing was done, the ViraFEST assay used viral peptide pools to expand antigen-specific CD4+ T cells. Upon completion of about ten days in culture, CD4+ T cells were isolated. Nucleocapsid antibody tests were negative, and the vaccine recipients had no prior SARS-CoV-2 infection. The protocol was immunoSEQ multiplex PCR, while the TCRdb copy is restricted to in-frame clones and leaves out a portion. The table records about 27,000 clones, under 75% of them present only once. For these receptors, no antigen is known. The input for sequencing was CD4+ T cells from PBMCs cultured with SARS-CoV-2 spike peptides, taken before COVID-19 vaccination. These receptors came from a human donor who received a COVID-19 vaccine.

V gene TRBV21-1 combines with J gene TRBJ2-3; whether TRBD2, the table's D call, matches the DNA was not checked. TRBV21-1 is a recognized pseudogene. The CDR3 consists of 13 residues. CDR3 protein: CASRRRGTDTQYF. As DNA, the CDR3 is TGTGCCAGCAGGAGGCGGGGCACAGATACGCAGTATTTT.

This clone was recorded once. V is TRBV4-1 and J is TRBJ1-2, with D unclear. Germline V gene data show CDR1 as MGHRA and CDR2 as YSYEKL. Trimming took 0 bases from V and 4 from J, leaving 12 bases between them. The CDR3 has 15 amino acids. The CDR3 sequence is CASSQEASSIYGYTF. CDR3 sequence (DNA): TGCGCCAGCAGCCAAGAGGCCAGTTCCATCTATGGCTACACCTTC.

The J gene is TRBJ2-1, the V gene TRBV27; 8 positions agree with TRBD1. V gave up 4 bases and J gave up 7 bases; unmatched junction bases: 6. The germline gives CDR1 MNHEY, CDR2 SMNVEV (reference sequence). The CDR3 sequence is 14 residues long. Here the CDR3 DNA reads TGTGCCAGCAGTTCAGGGGGCGCTCGGAATGAGCAGTTCTTC. It specifies CASSSGGARNEQFF.

The V gene is TRBV19, the J gene TRBJ1-6; 10 positions match TRBD1. Germline CDR1 LNHDA, CDR2 SQIVND (reference sequence). This CDR3 is 14 amino acids long. V shed 5 bases and J 8 bases; nucleotides not matched to a gene: 3. The CDR3, as DNA: TGTGCCAGTAGTTCGGGACAGGGGTATTCACCCCTCCACTTT. It is translated as CASSSGQGYSPLHF. The full variable domain, its missing parts supplied by reference TRBV19 and TRBJ1-6, is DGGITQSPKYLFRKEGQNVTLSCEQNLNHDAMYWYRQDPGQGLRLIYYSQIVNDFQKGDIAEGYSVSREKKESFPLTVTSAQKNPTAFYLCASSSGQGYSPLHFGNGTRLTVT.

This chain uses TRBV18 with TRBJ2-3, with D perhaps TRBD1 (7 bases). Germline V lookup: CDR1 KGHSH, CDR2 LQKENI. V was trimmed by 3 bases and J by 6 bases, leaving 16 bases between them. CDR3 length: 15 amino acids. CDR3 protein: CASSPGGGTMDTQYF. The CDR3 region has the DNA TGTGCCAGCTCACCCGGAGGGGGCACGATGGATACGCAGTATTTT. Variable domain in full (rest from reference TRBV18 and TRBJ2-3): NAGVMQNPRHLVRRRGQEARLRCSPMKGHSHVYWYRQLPEEGLKFMVYLQKENIIDESGMPKERFSAEFPKEGPSILRIQQVVRGDSAAYFCASSPGGGTMDTQYFGPGTRLTVL.

The chain employs TRBV5-1 and TRBJ2-3; TRBD2 aligns across 9 bases. This CDR3 spans 18 amino acids. The germline V gene has CDR1 SGHRS and CDR2 YFSETQ. After removal of 0 bases from V and 4 bases from J, the junction contained 12 bases not matched to a gene. The CDR3 DNA follows: TGCGCCAGCAGCTTGGGGTTTCGGGCGGGAGGGCAAGCAGATACGCAGTATTTT. It translates to CASSLGFRAGGQADTQYF.

The chain has TRBV7-9 and TRBJ2-2; maybe TRBD2 (5 bases). Germline-derived CDR1 and CDR2 are SEHNR and FQNEAQ (reference sequence). Trimming stripped 4 bases from V and 4 bases from J, with 13 bases between. The CDR3 is 15 residues long. CDR3 amino acids: CASSSGVIGTGELFF. The CDR3 DNA sequence: TGTGCCAGCAGCTCCGGGGTGATCGGCACCGGGGAGCTGTTTTTT. The whole variable domain, filled in from reference TRBV7-9 and TRBJ2-2, reads DTGVSQNPRHKITKRGQNVTFRCDPISEHNRLYWYRQTLGQGPEFLTYFQNEAQLEKSRLLSDRFSAERPKGSFSTLEIQRTEQGDSAMYLCASSSGVIGTGELFFGEGSRLTVL.

V gene TRBV5-1 combines with J gene TRBJ2-1, with 10 bases aligning to TRBD2. The CDR3 runs 15 residues. Looked up from germline, CDR1 is SGHRS and CDR2 is YFSETQ. Losses at the gene ends were 1 base for V and 7 bases for J; bases not matched to a gene: 5. The DNA of the CDR3 is TGCGCCAGCAGCTTGTTTTCTAGCGGGAGAAATGAGCAGTTCTTC. Protein product: CASSLFSSGRNEQFF.

This clone has only one observation. V and J are TRBV28 and TRBJ2-5, with no clear D. This CDR3 spans 14 amino acids. Germline V gene lookup returns CDR1 MDHEN and CDR2 SYDVKM. V was trimmed by 5 bases and J by 5 bases, leaving 15 bases between them. CDR3 in amino acids: CASSTDVGFETQYF. The CDR3, as DNA: TGTGCCAGCAGTACGGACGTCGGATTCGAGACCCAGTACTTC.

The CDR3 region is CASSDSSGGNEQFF. As DNA, the CDR3 is TGCGCCAGCAGCGACAGTAGCGGGGGCAATGAGCAGTTCTTC. V gene TRBV5-1 combines with J gene TRBJ2-1, with 9 bases that match TRBD2. This CDR3 is 14 amino acids long. Germline CDR1 reads SGHRS; CDR2 reads YFSETQ. J lost 6 bases, V lost 4 bases, and 5 bases had no gene match.

V and J are TRBV5-8 and TRBJ2-5; D is possibly TRBD1 (5 bases). The CDR3 spans 14 residues. Trimming removed 7 bases from V and 5 bases from J, with 18 bases in between. The germline V gene has CDR1 SGHTS and CDR2 YDEGEE. CDR3 nucleotides: TGTGCCAGCCAGGGTGTAGTTTTAGTGGAGACCCAGTACTTC. As protein: CASQGVVLVETQYF.

The CDR3 sequence is CASSQDPSGSAETQYF. CDR3 nucleotide sequence: TGTGCCAGCAGCCAAGATCCTAGCGGGAGTGCGGAGACCCAGTACTTC. The chain links TRBV4-2 to TRBJ2-5; 10 bases align to TRBD2. Germline-derived CDR1 and CDR2 are LGHNA and YNFKEQ. Trimming cost V 0 bases and J 5 bases; bases outside gene matches: 6. The CDR3 has 16 amino acids.

The genes are TRBV6-5 and TRBJ2-3, with 12 bases lining up with TRBD1. The V gene's germline CDR1 is MNHEY and CDR2 SVGAGI. With V trimmed by 7 bases and J by 2 bases, 4 bases remained unmatched. The CDR3 contains 15 residues. The CDR3 DNA reads as TGTGCCAGCACCCCGGGACAGGGGGCCACAGATACGCAGTATTTT. It yields the protein CASTPGQGATDTQYF.

The chain employs TRBV10-1 and TRBJ2-7; no definite D call. This CDR3 has 12 residues. Trimming took 3 bases from V and 3 from J, leaving 6 bases between them. CDR1 and CDR2 (germline): WNHNN, SYGVQD (reference sequence). The CDR3 spells CASSDGGYEQYF. CDR3 DNA sequence: TGCGCCAGCAGTGACGGTGGCTACGAGCAGTACTTC.